In its sample, the clone carrying this T cell receptor beta chain was seen a few times. Its specificity is unknown. Germline V gene sequence: CDR1 MGHRA, CDR2 YSYEKL. Trimming removed 1 base at V and 4 bases at J, with 8 bases between. The CDR3 extends over 13 amino acids. This specimen comes from a study of T cell repertoires in cytomegalovirus infection. Study overall: Recently identified HLA-C-restricted CMV epitopes were used, and well-studied HLA-B-restricted CMV epitopes were used as well. Matching HLA type and CMV infection were both indicated by public TCR beta signatures. Points from the study as a whole: The ex vivo response was dominated by HLA-C-restricted CMV-specific TCR beta clonotypes.

TCRdb called the reads again in MiXCR, with one record for every CDR3 protein. The data hold about 920,000 distinct CDR3 sequences, with around 32% observed a single time. The receptor was derived from a human donor in good health (CMV status not recorded). Some clones in this sample may be carry-over from other donors' samples. V usage is TRBV4-1 and J usage is TRBJ2-7; D ambiguous. Specimen: cultured CD8+ T cells from PBMCs, collected from culture after CMV antigen stimulation. CDR3 residues: CASSQGPFYEQYF. Here the CDR3 DNA reads TGCGCCAGCAGCCAAGGCCCCTTTTACGAGCAGTACTTC.